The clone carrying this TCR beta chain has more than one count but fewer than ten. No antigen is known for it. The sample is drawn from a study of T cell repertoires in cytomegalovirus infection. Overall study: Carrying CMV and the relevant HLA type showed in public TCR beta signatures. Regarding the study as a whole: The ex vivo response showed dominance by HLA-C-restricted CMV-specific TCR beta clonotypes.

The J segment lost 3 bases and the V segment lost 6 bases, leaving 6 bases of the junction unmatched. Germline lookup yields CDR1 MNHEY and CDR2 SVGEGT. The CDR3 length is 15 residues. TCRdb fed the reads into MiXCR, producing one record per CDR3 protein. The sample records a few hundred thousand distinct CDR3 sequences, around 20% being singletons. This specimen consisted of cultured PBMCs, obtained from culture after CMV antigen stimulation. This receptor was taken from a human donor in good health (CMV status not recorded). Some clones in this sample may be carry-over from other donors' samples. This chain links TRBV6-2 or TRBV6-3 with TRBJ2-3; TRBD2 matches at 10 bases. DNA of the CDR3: TGTGCCAGCAGCCCAGCTAGCGGGAGAACAGATACGCAGTATTTT. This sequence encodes CASSPASGRTDTQYF.